This T cell receptor beta chain was recovered during a study of blood T cell repertoires in COVID-19. Study-level background: Acute and convalescent COVID-19 samples came from the United States, Italy and Spain.

As originally analysed: The assay estimated nucleated cells by amplifying reference gene primers. The protocol was immunoSEQ multiplex PCR, while the TCRdb copy is restricted to in-frame clones and leaves out a portion. Clone size and the V and J calls come from that table; the DNA yielded D and trimming. The sample lists about 290,000 clones, under 90% occurring once. The germline CDR1 and CDR2 sequences are SGHTA and FQGNSA. This CDR3 is 17 amino acids long. V shed 2 bases, J shed 2 bases, and the junction held 8 bases outside the gene matches. Seattle participants joined during active infection and were tracked over time.

The specimen was peripheral blood. This receptor was taken from a woman in her twenties or thirties with COVID-19, enrolled during active disease. The V call is TRBV7-2, the J call TRBJ1-4; 7 nucleotides agree with TRBD1. The DNA for the CDR3 is TGTGCCAGCAGCTTACCGGGACAGCCTCTGACTAATGAAAAACTGTTTTTT. This translates into CASSLPGQPLTNEKLFF.